This entry features one TCR beta chain sequence. The data originate from a study of early stage breast cancer tumors. Profiled with immunoSEQ multiplex PCR; TCRdb holds only in-frame clones, not every one. Among about 38,000 clones listed, over 70% were seen once. Germline CDR1 and CDR2: SGHRS and YFSETQ. This CDR3 is 13 amino acids long. V was clipped by 7 bases and J by 4 bases; unmatched bases: 6. The chain employs TRBV5-1 and TRBJ1-2; 8 bases align to TRBD1. Sequenced input: blood. This receptor was taken from a person between 55 and 70 years old with breast cancer. CDR3 sequence (DNA): TGCGCCAGCCGGGTGGGGACAGGCTATGGCTACACCTTC. Translation gives CASRVGTGYGYTF. Combining the CDR3 with reference TRBV5-1 and TRBJ1-2 gives the whole variable domain KAGVTQTPRYLIKTRGQQVTLSCSPISGHRSVSWYQQTPGQGLQFLFEYFSETQRNKGNFPGRFSGRQFSNSRSEMNVSTLELGDSALYLCASRVGTGYGYTFGSGTRLTVV.